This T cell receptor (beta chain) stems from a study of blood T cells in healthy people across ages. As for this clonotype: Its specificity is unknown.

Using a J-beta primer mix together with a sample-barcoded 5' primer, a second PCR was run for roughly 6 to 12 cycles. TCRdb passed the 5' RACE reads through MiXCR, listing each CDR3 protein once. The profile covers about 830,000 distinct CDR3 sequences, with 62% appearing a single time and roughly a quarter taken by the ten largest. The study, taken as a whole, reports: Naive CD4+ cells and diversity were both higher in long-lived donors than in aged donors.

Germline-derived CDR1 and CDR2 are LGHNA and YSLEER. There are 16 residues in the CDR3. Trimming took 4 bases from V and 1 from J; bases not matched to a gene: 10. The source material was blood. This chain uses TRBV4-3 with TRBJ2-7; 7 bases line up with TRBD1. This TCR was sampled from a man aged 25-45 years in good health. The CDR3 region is CASSPTGETGSYEQYF. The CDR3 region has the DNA TGCGCCAGCAGCCCCACAGGAGAGACAGGGTCCTACGAGCAGTACTTC.